These 6 T cell receptor beta chains share one sample of origin, sequenced in a study of blood T cell repertoires in COVID-19. The data were produced by immunoSEQ multiplex PCR, yet TCRdb's version contains in-frame clones alone and is incomplete. The sample has 380,000 or so clones, around 92% seen once. Sequencing was done on a sample of peripheral blood. These receptors originate from a man aged 35-49 years with acute or convalescent COVID-19.

This rearrangement joins TRBV5-1 to TRBJ2-2, with D tentatively TRBD1 (6 bases). Trimming took 4 bases from V and 5 from J, leaving 12 bases between them. Germline V CDR1 and CDR2: SGHRS, YFSETQ. This CDR3 comprises 14 residues. The CDR3 loop reads CASSRNTGTGELFF. In DNA, the CDR3 is TGCGCCAGCAGCCGAAATACAGGGACCGGGGAGCTGTTTTTT.

The rearrangement joins TRBV3-1 (or the pseudogene TRBV3-2) to TRBJ2-5, with D perhaps TRBD2 (6 bases). The ends were cut back, 1 base at V and 1 base at J, with 25 bases in the middle. This CDR3 has 20 residues. Germline CDR1 and CDR2: LGHDT and YNNKEL (reference sequence). This chain's CDR3 is CASSQGALGTHRRAQETQYF. The CDR3 DNA is TGTGCCAGCAGCCAAGGGGCCTTGGGGACTCACAGACGGGCCCAAGAGACCCAGTACTTC.

This chain connects TRBV5-1 to TRBJ1-1; D is ambiguous. Germline CDR1 and CDR2: SGHRS and YFSETQ. CDR3 length: 12 residues. Between the trimmed V and J ends, which lost 3 bases and 1 base, there was a span of 4 bases. The CDR3 DNA follows: TGCGCCAGCAGCTACGGGAACACTGAAGCTTTCTTT. Translating gives CASSYGNTEAFF.

The chain employs TRBV6-5 and TRBJ1-2, with D hard to call. Trimming removed 8 bases at V and 6 bases at J, with 16 bases between. The CDR3 has 13 residues. CDR1 is MNHEY and CDR2 is SVGAGI in the germline V gene. In nucleotides, the CDR3 is TGTGCCAGCGGAAGAGGGCTAGTTGATGGCTACACCTTC. Protein product: CASGRGLVDGYTF.

The rearrangement uses TRBV7-8 and TRBJ2-6, with D possibly being TRBD2 (6 bases). Trimming took 0 bases from V and 0 from J, leaving 6 bases between them. Germline loops: CDR1 SGHVS, CDR2 FQNEAQ. The CDR3 is 16 amino acids. The CDR3 is CASSLAGGSGANVLTF. In nucleotides, the CDR3 is TGTGCCAGCAGCTTAGCGGGGGGCTCTGGGGCCAACGTCCTGACTTTC.

The J gene is TRBJ1-1, the V gene TRBV4-2; no firm D call. The CDR3 runs 13 residues. The germline V gene has CDR1 LGHNA and CDR2 YNFKEQ. V lost 1 base and J lost 5, with 8 bases in between. The CDR3 DNA reads as TGTGCCAGCAGCCAAGTTCGGGGTACTGAAGCTTTCTTT. Its protein is CASSQVRGTEAFF.